This T cell receptor beta chain was sequenced during a study of blood T cell repertoires in COVID-19. The CDR3 spans 17 residues. CDR1 MNHEY and CDR2 SMNVEV come from the germline V gene (reference sequence). With V trimmed by 5 bases and J by 6 bases, 13 bases remained unmatched. The table came from immunoSEQ multiplex PCR; TCRdb's copy has only in-frame clones and leaves some out. The sample gives roughly 140,000 clones, approximately 80% of which show up once; approximately 9% is in the top ten. This clone is a singleton in its sample. V usage is TRBV27 and J usage is TRBJ1-2; the match to TRBD1 covers 12 bases. Material: peripheral blood. This TCR was sampled from a woman older than 75 in a cohort sampled during active or convalescent COVID-19. The DNA for the CDR3 is TGTGCCAGCAGTCCCCGGGACAGGGGGCCCCCTATGGATGGCTACACCTTC. Protein sequence: CASSPRDRGPPMDGYTF.